The 15 T cell receptor beta chains presented below share a single source sample, sequenced in a study of cytomegalovirus exposure and HLA in healthy donors. It was with 60 Vbeta and 13 Jbeta primers that the PCR ran. Profiling relied on immunoSEQ multiplex PCR, and the TCRdb table lists in-frame clones only, not all of them. This table has almost 95,000 clones, 69% appearing once. The sample was PBMCs. These receptors were taken from a man aged 45-65 years in good health and CMV-seronegative.

This clone came up once. The genes are TRBV30 and TRBJ2-3; the match to TRBD2 covers 11 bases. CDR1 is GTSNPN and CDR2 is SVGIG in the germline V gene (reference sequence). V trimming: 2 bases; J trimming: 0 bases; junction bases outside the gene matches: 7. This CDR3 region has 17 residues. The CDR3 loop reads CAWSQASGGTSTDTQYF. CDR3 in DNA: TGTGCCTGGAGTCAAGCTAGCGGGGGGACTAGCACAGATACGCAGTATTTT.

The V gene is TRBV11-2, the J gene TRBJ2-7; D unresolved. The CDR3 contains 12 residues. V dropped 2 bases and J dropped 3 bases, with 5 bases sitting between them. From germline, CDR1 is SGHAT and CDR2 FQNNGV. The CDR3, as DNA: TGTGCCAGCAGCTTATGGCTCTACGAGCAGTACTTC. It encodes CASSLWLYEQYF.

This clone was seen only a few times. The chain links TRBV7-2 to TRBJ2-5, with 11 bases that match TRBD2. The CDR3 has 19 residues. The V segment lost 0 bases and the J segment 4 bases; nucleotides outside the gene matches: 13. The germline V gene has CDR1 SGHTA and CDR2 FQGNSA. The CDR3 region is CASSLAVLAGGGARETQYF. The DNA for the CDR3 is TGTGCCAGCAGCTTAGCGGTCCTAGCGGGAGGCGGGGCAAGAGAGACCCAGTACTTC.

The chain links TRBV5-4 to TRBJ1-2, with TRBD1 identical over 9 bases. Germline CDR1 reads SGHNT; CDR2 reads YYREEE (reference sequence). The CDR3 covers 13 residues. V was clipped by 4 bases and J by 5 bases; unmatched bases: 3. Here the CDR3 reads CASSAGQGYGYTF. CDR3 DNA: TGTGCCAGCAGCGCGGGACAGGGATATGGCTACACCTTC.

This chain connects TRBV2 to TRBJ1-1; D may be TRBD1 (5 bases). Trimming stripped 4 bases from V and 5 bases from J, with 11 bases between. CDR1 is SNHLY and CDR2 is FYNNEI in the germline V gene. This CDR3 region has 13 residues. The CDR3: CASSGLEGTEAFF. CDR3 sequence (DNA): TGTGCCAGCAGTGGTTTGGAGGGGACTGAAGCTTTCTTT.

The rearrangement links TRBV29-1 to TRBJ1-4; a possible D gene is TRBD1 (6 bases). V was cut by 7 bases and J by 3 bases, with 18 bases left in between. This CDR3 contains 15 residues. Germline CDR1 SQVTM, CDR2 ANQGSEA. The CDR3, as DNA: TGCAGCGCGGGGGGCAGACGTGAAGCTAATGAAAAACTGTTTTTT. Translated, it gives CSAGGRREANEKLFF.

This clone has just one count. V usage is TRBV4-1 and J usage is TRBJ2-7; maybe TRBD1 (5 bases). The CDR3 contains 14 residues. Trimming left V 1 base short and J 5 bases short, with 12 bases between. Germline V gene lookup returns CDR1 MGHRA and CDR2 YSYEKL. The CDR3 protein is CASSQAREIDEQYF. In nucleotides, the CDR3 is TGCGCCAGCAGCCAAGCCAGGGAAATAGACGAGCAGTACTTC.

The chain is built from TRBV19 and TRBJ2-6; 9 nucleotides match TRBD2. This CDR3 has 16 residues. After removal of 4 bases from V and 0 bases from J, the junction contained 1 base not matched to a gene. The germline CDR1 and CDR2 sequences are LNHDA and SQIVND (reference sequence). The CDR3 reads CASSTSGDSGANVLTF. CDR3 bases: TGTGCCAGTAGTACTAGCGGGGACTCTGGGGCCAACGTCCTGACTTTC.

This rearrangement joins TRBV18 to TRBJ2-7; TRBD1 agrees at 8 bases. The J segment lost 2 bases and the V segment lost 2 bases, leaving 2 bases of the junction unmatched. Germline CDR1 KGHSH, CDR2 LQKENI. CDR3 length: 14 residues. The CDR3 DNA follows: TGTGCCAGCTCACCAAACAGGGGGACCTACGAGCAGTACGTC. Encoded protein: CASSPNRGTYEQYV.

The chain couples TRBV7-2 to TRBJ2-5; D perhaps matches TRBD2 (6 bases). V dropped 2 bases and J dropped 5 bases, with 12 bases sitting between them. This CDR3 contains 14 residues. CDR1 SGHTA and CDR2 FQGNSA come from the germline V gene. The CDR3 sequence: CASSLNGGPETQYF. The CDR3 DNA is TGTGCCAGCAGCTTAAACGGAGGGCCGGAGACCCAGTACTTC.

About this clone itself: Other DNA sequences in the same sample also yield this CDR3. DNA of the CDR3: TGTGCCAGCAGTAGGGGCTCTGGGGCCAACGTCCTGACTTTC. Residues: CASSRGSGANVLTF. J is TRBJ2-6 and V is TRBV28; D is perhaps TRBD1 (5 bases). The CDR3 length is 14 residues. V was clipped by 5 bases and J by 0 bases, with 5 bases between them. Germline values: CDR1 MDHEN, CDR2 SYDVKM.

This clone was counted a single time. CDR3 DNA: TGTGCCAGCAGCCGGACAGGGGGGGGTGAAGCTTTCTTT. Its translation: CASSRTGGGEAFF. The chain links TRBV28 to TRBJ1-1; 10 bases map to TRBD1. Per germline, CDR1 MDHEN and CDR2 SYDVKM. The CDR3 length is 13 residues. J lost 7 bases, V lost 6 bases, and 5 bases had no gene match.

In its sample, this clone was seen a few times. This chain uses TRBV19 with TRBJ1-5, with TRBD1 identical over 8 bases. The germline CDR1 and CDR2 sequences are LNHDA and SQIVND (reference sequence). CDR3 size: 17 residues. Trimming cost V 3 bases and J 5 bases; bases outside gene matches: 12. CDR3 protein: CASSMFLGQGAHQPQHF. CDR3 DNA sequence: TGTGCCAGTAGTATGTTTCTAGGTCAGGGGGCCCATCAGCCCCAGCATTTT.

This clone was counted a few times. The J gene is TRBJ1-4, the V gene TRBV10-3; D gene uncertain. The CDR3 covers 14 residues. The germline CDR1 and CDR2 sequences are ENHRY and SYGVKD. The V gene lost 4 bases and the J gene lost 7 bases, with 13 bases spanning the gap. DNA for the CDR3: TGTGCCATCAGTGCCCCGGGGATTGGTGAAAAACTGTTTTTT. This translates into CAISAPGIGEKLFF.

This sequence joins TRBV5-1 and TRBJ1-4; D gene unclear. With 5 bases removed from V and 0 bases from J, the gap between germline ends came to 11 bases. Per the germline V gene, CDR1 is SGHRS and CDR2 is YFSETQ. This CDR3 has 15 amino acids. CDR3 coding DNA: TGCGCCAGCAGGGCTAGTCCTACAACTAATGAAAAACTGTTTTTT. It codes for CASRASPTTNEKLFF.